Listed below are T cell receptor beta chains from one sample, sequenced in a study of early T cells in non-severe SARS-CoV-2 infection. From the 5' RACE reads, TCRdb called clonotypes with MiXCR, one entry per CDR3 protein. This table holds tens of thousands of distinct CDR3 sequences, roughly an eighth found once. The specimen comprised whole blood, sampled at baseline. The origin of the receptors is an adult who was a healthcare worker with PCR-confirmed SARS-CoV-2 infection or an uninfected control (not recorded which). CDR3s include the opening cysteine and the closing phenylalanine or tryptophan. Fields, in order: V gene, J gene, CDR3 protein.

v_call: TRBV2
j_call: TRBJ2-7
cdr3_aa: CASKIDGYEQYF

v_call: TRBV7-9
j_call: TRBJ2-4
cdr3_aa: CASSSDRADIQYF

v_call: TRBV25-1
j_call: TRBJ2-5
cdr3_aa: CASSEVGTETQYF

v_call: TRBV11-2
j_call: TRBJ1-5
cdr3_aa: CASSLDNAGGQRGRQPQHF

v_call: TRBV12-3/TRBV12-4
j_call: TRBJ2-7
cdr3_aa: CANKTGGSYEQYF

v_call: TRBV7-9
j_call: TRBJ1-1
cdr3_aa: CASSIQGITEAFF

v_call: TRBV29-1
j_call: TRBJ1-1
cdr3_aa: CSVRADRVTEAFF

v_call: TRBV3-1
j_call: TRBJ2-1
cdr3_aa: CASRIKGGSGSRLGEQFF

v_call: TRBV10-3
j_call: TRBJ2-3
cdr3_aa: CAISDGGPDTQYF

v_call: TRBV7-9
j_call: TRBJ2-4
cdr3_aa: CASSLATKNIQYF

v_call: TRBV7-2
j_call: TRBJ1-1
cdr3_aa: CASSPIGTTLQGWRYVAEAFF

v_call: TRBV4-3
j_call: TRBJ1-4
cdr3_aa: CASSQESALNEKLFF

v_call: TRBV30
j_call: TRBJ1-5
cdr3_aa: CAWSTSNPNQPQHF

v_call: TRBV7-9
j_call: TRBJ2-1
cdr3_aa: CASSSYTKSYNEQFF

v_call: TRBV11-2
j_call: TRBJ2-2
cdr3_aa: CASSLGGRGRTGELFF

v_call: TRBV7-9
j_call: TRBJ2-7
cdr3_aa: CASSPRQGFYEQYF

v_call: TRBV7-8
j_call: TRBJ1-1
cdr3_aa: CASTSIKTEAFF

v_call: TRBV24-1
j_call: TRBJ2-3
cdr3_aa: CATSLAGGPDTQYF

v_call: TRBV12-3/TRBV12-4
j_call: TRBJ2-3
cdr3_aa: CASSFLDTQYF

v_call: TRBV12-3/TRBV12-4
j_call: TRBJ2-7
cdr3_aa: CASSWGFYEQYF

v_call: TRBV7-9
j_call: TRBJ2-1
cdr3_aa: CASSLLVAGRFVPFF

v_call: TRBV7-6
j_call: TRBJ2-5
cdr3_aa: CASSSSRGVETQYF

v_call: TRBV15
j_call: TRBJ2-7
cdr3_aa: CATSRSQGLENEQYF

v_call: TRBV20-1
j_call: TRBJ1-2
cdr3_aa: CSARAPSSYTF

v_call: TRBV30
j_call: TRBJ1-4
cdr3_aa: CAWSWTSEKLFF

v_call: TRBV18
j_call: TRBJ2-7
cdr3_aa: CASSPSTGRDEQYF

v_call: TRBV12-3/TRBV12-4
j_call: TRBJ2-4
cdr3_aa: CASSGVQGVNIQYF

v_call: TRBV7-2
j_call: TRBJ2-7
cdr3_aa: CASSLISGSSYEQYF

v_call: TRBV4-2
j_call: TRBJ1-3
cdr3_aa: CASSQDRGDTGNTIYF

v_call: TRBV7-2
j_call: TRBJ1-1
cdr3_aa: CASSLAGQGSEAFF

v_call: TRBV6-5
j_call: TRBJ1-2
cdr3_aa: CASSYSSGISYGYTF

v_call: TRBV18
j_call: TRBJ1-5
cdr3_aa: CASSPGFWHF

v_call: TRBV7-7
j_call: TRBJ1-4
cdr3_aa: CASSRIQGPGEKLFF

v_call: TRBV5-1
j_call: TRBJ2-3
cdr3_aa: CASSLALGTDTQYF

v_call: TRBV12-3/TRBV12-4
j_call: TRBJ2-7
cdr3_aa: CASTRECEQYF

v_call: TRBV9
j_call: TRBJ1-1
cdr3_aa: CASSVGAGPNTEAFF

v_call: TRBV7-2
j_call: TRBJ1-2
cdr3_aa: CASSLALGQQPNYGYTF

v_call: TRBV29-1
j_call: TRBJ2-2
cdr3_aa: CSVEDPGTGNTGELFF

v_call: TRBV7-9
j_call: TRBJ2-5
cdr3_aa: CASSLQAGGPETQYF

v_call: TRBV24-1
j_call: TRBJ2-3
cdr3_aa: CATSDSRGRYTDTQYF

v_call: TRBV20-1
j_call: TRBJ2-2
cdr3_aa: CSARSGALVTGELFF

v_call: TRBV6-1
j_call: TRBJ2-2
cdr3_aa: CASSDLVDLAGELFF

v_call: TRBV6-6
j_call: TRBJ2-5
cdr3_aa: CASSPYPQGTQETQYF

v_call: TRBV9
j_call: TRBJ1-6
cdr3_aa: CASSVADGVNSPLHF

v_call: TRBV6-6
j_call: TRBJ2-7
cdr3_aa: CASSYSGGRAYEQYF

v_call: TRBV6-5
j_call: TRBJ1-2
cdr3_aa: CASRKRGQGENGYTF

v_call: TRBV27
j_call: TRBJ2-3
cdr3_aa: CASSPEGDTQYF

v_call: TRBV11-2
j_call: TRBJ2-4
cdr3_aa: CASSRTDGLAKNIQYF

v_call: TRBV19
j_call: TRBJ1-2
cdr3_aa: CASSMGERSGGYTF

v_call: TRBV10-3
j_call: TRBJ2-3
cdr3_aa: CAISERQGGADTQYF

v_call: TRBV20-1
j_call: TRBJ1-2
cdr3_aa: CSASPRQGYGYTF

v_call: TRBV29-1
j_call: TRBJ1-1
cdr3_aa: CSGWTGTEAFF

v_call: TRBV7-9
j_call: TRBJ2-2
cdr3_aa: CASSLRKDTGELFF

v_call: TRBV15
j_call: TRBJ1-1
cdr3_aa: CATSRVRARPMNTEAFF